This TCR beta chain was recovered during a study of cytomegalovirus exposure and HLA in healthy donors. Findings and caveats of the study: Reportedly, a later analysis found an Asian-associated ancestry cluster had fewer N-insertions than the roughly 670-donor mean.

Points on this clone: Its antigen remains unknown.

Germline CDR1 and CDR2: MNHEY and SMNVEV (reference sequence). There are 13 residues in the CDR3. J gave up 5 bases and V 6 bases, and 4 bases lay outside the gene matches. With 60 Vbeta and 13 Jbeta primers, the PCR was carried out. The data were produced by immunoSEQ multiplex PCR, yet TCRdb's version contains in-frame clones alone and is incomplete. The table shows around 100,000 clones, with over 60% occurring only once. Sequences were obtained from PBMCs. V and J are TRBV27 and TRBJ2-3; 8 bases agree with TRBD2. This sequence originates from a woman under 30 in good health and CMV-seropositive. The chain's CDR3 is CASRTGGQDTQYF. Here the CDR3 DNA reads TGTGCCAGCAGGACGGGAGGGCAAGATACGCAGTATTTT.